The clone carrying this T cell receptor beta chain has just a few counts. Its matching antigen is unknown. This entry comes from a study of T cell repertoires in cytomegalovirus infection. Study background: Indications came from public TCR beta signatures; they pointed to CMV infection and to a matching HLA type. Notes on the study in general: Totalled public TCR beta family frequency picked out people who carried CMV plus the relevant HLA. The ex vivo response was dominated by HLA-C-restricted CMV-specific TCR beta clonotypes.

The CDR3 covers 12 residues. V lost 5 bases and J 0 bases, leaving 7 bases between the germline ends. Germline V CDR1 and CDR2: SQVTM, ANQGSEA. TCRdb reanalysed the reads using MiXCR and keeps one entry per CDR3 protein. The sample records 200,000 to 250,000 distinct CDR3 sequences, 22% being singletons. This chain uses TRBV29-1 with TRBJ1-1; D is unresolved. The TCR was taken from a human donor in good health (CMV status not recorded). Some clones in this sample may be carry-over from other donors' samples. The sequencing input was CD8+ T cells from PBMCs. CDR3 nucleotides: TGCAGCGTTCCGGGTATGAACACTGAAGCTTTCTTT. Protein sequence: CSVPGMNTEAFF.